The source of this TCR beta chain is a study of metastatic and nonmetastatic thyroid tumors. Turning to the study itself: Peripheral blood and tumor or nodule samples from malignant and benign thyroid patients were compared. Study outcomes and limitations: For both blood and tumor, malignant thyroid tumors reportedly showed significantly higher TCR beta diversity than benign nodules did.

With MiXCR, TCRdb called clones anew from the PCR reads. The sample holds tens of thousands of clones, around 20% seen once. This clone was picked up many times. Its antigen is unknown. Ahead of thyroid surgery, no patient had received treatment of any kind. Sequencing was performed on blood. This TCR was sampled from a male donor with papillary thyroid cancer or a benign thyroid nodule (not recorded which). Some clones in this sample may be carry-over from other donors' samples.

The CDR3 nucleotides read TGCGCCAGCAGCCAAGTCCCCGCCGGGGGGTCCTCCTACGAGCAGTACTTC. Translating gives CASSQVPAGGSSYEQYF. J is TRBJ2-7 and V is TRBV4-1; 7 nucleotides agree with TRBD2. Trimming took 1 base from V and 0 from J; bases not matched to a gene: 9. CDR1 and CDR2 from the germline V gene are MGHRA and YSYEKL. The CDR3 runs 17 residues.